Only a few counts were recorded for the clone carrying this TCR beta chain. What it binds is not known. This entry comes from a study of T cell repertoires in cytomegalovirus infection. Overall study results and limits: The cumulative frequency of public TCR beta families identified carriers of CMV plus the relevant HLA.

One entry per CDR3 protein, called by TCRdb with MiXCR from the reads. Here the sample spans 570,000 or so distinct CDR3 sequences, 40% being singletons. This TCR derives from a human donor in good health (CMV status not recorded). Some clones in this sample may be carry-over from other donors' samples. The sequencing used cultured PBMCs, collected from culture after CMV antigen stimulation.

In DNA, the CDR3 is TGTGCCAGCACCCGGACTAGCGGGGGGGCGGGAGCTTACAATGAGCAGTTCTTC. It encodes CASTRTSGGAGAYNEQFF. This chain connects TRBV12-3 or TRBV12-4 to TRBJ2-1; 15 bases agree with TRBD2. The CDR3 is 18 residues long. Trimming at V came to 7 bases and at J to 4 bases, leaving 11 bases not matched to a gene.